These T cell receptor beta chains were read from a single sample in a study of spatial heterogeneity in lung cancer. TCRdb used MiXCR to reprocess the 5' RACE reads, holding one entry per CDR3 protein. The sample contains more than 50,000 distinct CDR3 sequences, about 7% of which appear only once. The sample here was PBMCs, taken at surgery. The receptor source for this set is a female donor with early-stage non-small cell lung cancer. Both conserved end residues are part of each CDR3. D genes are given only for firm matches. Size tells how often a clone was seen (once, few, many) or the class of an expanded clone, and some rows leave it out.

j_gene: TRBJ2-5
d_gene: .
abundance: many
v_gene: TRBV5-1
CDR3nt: TGCGCCAGCAGCGCGGCCGAGGACAACCTACCGGGGACCCAGTACTTC
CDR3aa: CASSAAEDNLPGTQYF

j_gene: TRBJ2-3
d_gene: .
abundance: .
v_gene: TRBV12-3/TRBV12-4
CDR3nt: TGTGCCAGCAGTTTAGCGCTGCCGGGGGATACGCAGTATTTT
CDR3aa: CASSLALPGDTQYF

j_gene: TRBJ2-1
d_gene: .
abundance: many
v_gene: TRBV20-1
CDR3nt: TGCAGTGCTAGTACCGATGAGCAGTTCTTC
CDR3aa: CSASTDEQFF

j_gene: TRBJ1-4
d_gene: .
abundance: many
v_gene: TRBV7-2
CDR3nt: TGTGCCAGCAGTCCTAGTTGGGGTAATGAAAAACTGTTTTTT
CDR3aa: CASSPSWGNEKLFF

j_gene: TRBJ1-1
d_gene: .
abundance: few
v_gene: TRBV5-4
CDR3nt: TGTGCCAGCAGCTTAGCGGCCAGAGAAGCTTTCTTT
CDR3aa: CASSLAAREAFF

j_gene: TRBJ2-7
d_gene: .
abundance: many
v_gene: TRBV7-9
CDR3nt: TGTGCCAGCAGTCGACAGGCCTACGAGCAGTACTTC
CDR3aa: CASSRQAYEQYF

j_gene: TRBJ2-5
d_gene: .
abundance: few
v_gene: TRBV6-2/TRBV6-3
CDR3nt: TGTGCCAGCAGTACTACGACAGAGACCCAGTACTTC
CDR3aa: CASSTTTETQYF

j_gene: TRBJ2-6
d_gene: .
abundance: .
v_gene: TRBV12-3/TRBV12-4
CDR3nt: TGTGCCAGCAGTTACAGGATCCAAGGCAGGAATGGGGCCAACGTCCTGACTTTC
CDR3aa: CASSYRIQGRNGANVLTF

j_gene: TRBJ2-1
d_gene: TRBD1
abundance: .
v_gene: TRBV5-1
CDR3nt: TGCGCCAGCAGCCCACTGACAGGGAAAAAGGGCAATGAGCAGTTCTTC
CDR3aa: CASSPLTGKKGNEQFF

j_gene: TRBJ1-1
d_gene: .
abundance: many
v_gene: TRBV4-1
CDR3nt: TGCGCCAGCAGCCACCCCGGGGCAGGGACTGAAGCTTTCTTT
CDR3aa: CASSHPGAGTEAFF

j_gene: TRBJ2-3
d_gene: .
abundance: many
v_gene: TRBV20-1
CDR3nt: TGCAGTGCTAGAGGTGTCGTAGTTACAGATACGCAGTATTTT
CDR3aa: CSARGVVVTDTQYF

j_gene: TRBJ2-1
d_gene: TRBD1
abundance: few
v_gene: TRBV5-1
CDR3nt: TGCGCCAGCAGCCTCGGACAGGGGAGCTCCTACAATGAGCAGTTCTTC
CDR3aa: CASSLGQGSSYNEQFF

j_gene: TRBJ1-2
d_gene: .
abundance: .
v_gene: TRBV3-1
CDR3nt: TGTGCCAGCAGCCAAGATCCGGCTTCGAGTATCTACACCTTC
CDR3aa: CASSQDPASSIYTF

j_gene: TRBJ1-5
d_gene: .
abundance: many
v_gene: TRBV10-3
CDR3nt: TGTGCCATCAGTGAGTTAGGGGCCGGGCAGCCCCAGCATTTT
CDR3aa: CAISELGAGQPQHF

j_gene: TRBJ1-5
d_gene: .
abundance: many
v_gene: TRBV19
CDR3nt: TGTGCCAGTAGCTTGACAGGTTACAATCAGCCCCAGCATTTT
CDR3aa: CASSLTGYNQPQHF

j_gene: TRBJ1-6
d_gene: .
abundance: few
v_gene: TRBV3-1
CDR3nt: TGTGCCAGCAGCCAAATGGGGCCCAATTCACCCCTCCACTTT
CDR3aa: CASSQMGPNSPLHF

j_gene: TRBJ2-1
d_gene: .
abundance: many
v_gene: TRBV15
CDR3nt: TGTGCCACCAGCAGAGATGTGGGTGGCGAGCAGTTCTTC
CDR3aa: CATSRDVGGEQFF

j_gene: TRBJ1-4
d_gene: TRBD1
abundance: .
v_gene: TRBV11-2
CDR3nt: TGTGCCAGCAGCCAACACAGGGGGCATGAAAAACTGTTTTTT
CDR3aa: CASSQHRGHEKLFF

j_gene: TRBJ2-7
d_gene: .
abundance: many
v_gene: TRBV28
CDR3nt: TGTGCCAGCAGCCTAGGGCCCGAGGAGCAGTACTTC
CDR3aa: CASSLGPEEQYF

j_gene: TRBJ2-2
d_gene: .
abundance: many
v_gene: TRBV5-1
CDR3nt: TGCGCCAGCAGCCCCTGGGCGAACACCGGGGAGCTGTTTTTT
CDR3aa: CASSPWANTGELFF

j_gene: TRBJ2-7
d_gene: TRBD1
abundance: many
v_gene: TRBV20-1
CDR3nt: TGCAGTGCTAGAGTATTAGGACAGGGGAGCTCCTACGAGCAGTACTTC
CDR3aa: CSARVLGQGSSYEQYF

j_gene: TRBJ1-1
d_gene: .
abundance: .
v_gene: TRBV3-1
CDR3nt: TGTGCCAGCAGCACTAACCGACGTAGGGACACTGAAGCTTTCTTT
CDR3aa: CASSTNRRRDTEAFF

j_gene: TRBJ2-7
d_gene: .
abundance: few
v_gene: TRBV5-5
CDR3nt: TGTGCCAGCAGCTTGGGGCAGACGATCTACGAGCAGTACTTC
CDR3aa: CASSLGQTIYEQYF

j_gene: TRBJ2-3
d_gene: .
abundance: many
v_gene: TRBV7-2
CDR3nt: TGTGCCAGCAGCTTAGTTGGGGGCCCCTCAGGGACGCAGTATTTT
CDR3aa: CASSLVGGPSGTQYF

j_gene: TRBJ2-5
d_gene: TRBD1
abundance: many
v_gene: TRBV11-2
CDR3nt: TGTGCCAGCAGCCGCGGACAGGGAGAAGAGACCCAGTACTTC
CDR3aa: CASSRGQGEETQYF

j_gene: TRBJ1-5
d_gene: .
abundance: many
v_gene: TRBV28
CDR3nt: TGTGCCAGCAGTTTGTCGGGAGGGGGGAATCAGCCCCAGCATTTT
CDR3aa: CASSLSGGGNQPQHF

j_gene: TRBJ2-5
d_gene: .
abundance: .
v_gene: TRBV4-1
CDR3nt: TGCGCCAGCAGCCAGTGGGCATTCGGAGAGACCCAGTACTTC
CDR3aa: CASSQWAFGETQYF

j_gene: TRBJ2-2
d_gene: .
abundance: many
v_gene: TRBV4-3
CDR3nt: TGCGCCAGCAGCCAACACACCACAGGAACCGGGGAGCTGTTTTTT
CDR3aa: CASSQHTTGTGELFF

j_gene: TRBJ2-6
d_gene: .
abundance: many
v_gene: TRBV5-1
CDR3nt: TGCGCCAGCAGCCCTTTCCCTGGGGCCAACGTCCTGACTTTC
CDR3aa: CASSPFPGANVLTF

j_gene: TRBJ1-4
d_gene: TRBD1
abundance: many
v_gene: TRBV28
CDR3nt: TGTGCCAGCAGTAACGGACAGGCTTACGAAAAACTGTTTTTT
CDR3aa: CASSNGQAYEKLFF

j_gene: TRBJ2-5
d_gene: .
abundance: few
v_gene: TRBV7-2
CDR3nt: TGTGCCAGCGGTCAGGGGGGGCGGAGCCAAGAGACCCAGTACTTC
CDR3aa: CASGQGGRSQETQYF

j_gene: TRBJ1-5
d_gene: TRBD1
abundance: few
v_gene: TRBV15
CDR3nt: TGTGCCACCAGCGGGACAGACCAGCCCCAGCATTTT
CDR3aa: CATSGTDQPQHF

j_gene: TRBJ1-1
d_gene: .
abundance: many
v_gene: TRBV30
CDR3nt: TGTGCCTGGAATAGGGGCGCTGAAGCTTTCTTT
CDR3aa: CAWNRGAEAFF

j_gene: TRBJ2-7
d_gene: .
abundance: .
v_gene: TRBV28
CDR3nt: TGTGCCAGCTTAGCTGGGACTTTACCTTACGAGCAGTACTTC
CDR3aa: CASLAGTLPYEQYF

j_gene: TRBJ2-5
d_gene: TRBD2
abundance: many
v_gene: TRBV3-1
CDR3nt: TGTGCCAGCAGCCATCCCTGGCTAGCGGGGGGCGAAGAGACCCAGTACTTC
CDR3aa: CASSHPWLAGGEETQYF

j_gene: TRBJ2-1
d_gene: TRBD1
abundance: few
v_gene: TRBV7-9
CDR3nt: TGTGCCAGCACCGAGAAACCGCGACAGGGAAAGAATGAGCAGTTCTTC
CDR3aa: CASTEKPRQGKNEQFF

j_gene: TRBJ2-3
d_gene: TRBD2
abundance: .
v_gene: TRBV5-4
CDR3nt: TGTGCCAGCAGCCGCCAGGGACTAGCGGGGGGCCCGGATACGCAGTATTTT
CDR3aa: CASSRQGLAGGPDTQYF

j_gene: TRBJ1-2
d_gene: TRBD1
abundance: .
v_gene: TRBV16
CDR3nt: TGTGCCAGCAGCCAAAAACAGGGGGCGACCTATGGCTACACCTTC
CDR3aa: CASSQKQGATYGYTF

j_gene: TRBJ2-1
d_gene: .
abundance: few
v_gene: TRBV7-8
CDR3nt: TGTGCCAGCAGCTTAGTGTCAGTGAACAATGAGCAGTTCTTC
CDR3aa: CASSLVSVNNEQFF

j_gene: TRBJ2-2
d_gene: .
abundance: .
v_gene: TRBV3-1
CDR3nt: TGTGCCAGCAGCCGGAACCTCGGGGAGCTGTTTTTT
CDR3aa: CASSRNLGELFF

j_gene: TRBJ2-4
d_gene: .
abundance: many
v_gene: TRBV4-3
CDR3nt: TGCGCCAGCAGCCTTCGAGGCATTCAGTACTTC
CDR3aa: CASSLRGIQYF

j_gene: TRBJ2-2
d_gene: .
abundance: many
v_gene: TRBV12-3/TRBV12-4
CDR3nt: TGTGCCAGCAGTTTGGGCAGGCCGAACACCGGGGAGCTGTTTTTT
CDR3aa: CASSLGRPNTGELFF

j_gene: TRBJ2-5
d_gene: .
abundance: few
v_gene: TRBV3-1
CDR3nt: TGTGCCAGCAGCCAAGTAGGGGGTGAAGAGACCCAGTACTTC
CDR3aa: CASSQVGGEETQYF

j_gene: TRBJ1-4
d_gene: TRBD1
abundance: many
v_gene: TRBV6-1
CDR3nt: TGTGCCAGCAGTAGGGACAGATCTGCTAATGAAAAACTGTTTTTT
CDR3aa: CASSRDRSANEKLFF

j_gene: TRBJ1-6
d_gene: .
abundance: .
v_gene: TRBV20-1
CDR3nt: TGCAGTGCTAGGGGGTGGAGCTCCTATAATTCACCCCTCCACTTT
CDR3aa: CSARGWSSYNSPLHF